The rows below give T cell receptor beta chains drawn from one sample of a study of T cell responses to AZD1222 COVID-19 vaccine. Sequencing was performed with immunoSEQ multiplex PCR; in TCRdb, only in-frame clones are kept and a portion is missing. Of 90,000 to 150,000 clones detected, about 92% appear once; the ten largest clones hold more than 7%. The source material was peripheral blood, sampled 28 days after the second AZD1222 dose. Receptors were obtained from an adult who received the AZD1222 COVID-19 vaccine. Each CDR3 is given with its conserved first and last residue.

V gene: TRBV7-9; J gene: TRBJ1-2; CDR3 protein: CASSLLAVNYGYTF
V gene: TRBV19; J gene: TRBJ1-5; CDR3 protein: CATDRGGSLEFSNQPQHF
V gene: TRBV11-2; J gene: TRBJ1-6; CDR3 protein: CASTSEQGGISPLHF
V gene: TRBV10-1; J gene: TRBJ2-5; CDR3 protein: CASRYRGAETQYF
V gene: TRBV6-5; J gene: TRBJ1-1; CDR3 protein: CASSYEGTEAFF
V gene: TRBV6-1; J gene: TRBJ2-7; CDR3 protein: CASSEMRVYYEQYF
V gene: TRBV4-1; J gene: TRBJ2-4; CDR3 protein: CASSQRTGLAKNIQYF
V gene: TRBV3-1/TRBV3-2; J gene: TRBJ1-1; CDR3 protein: CASSQDPKGTVKLEAFF
V gene: TRBV7-2; J gene: TRBJ2-5; CDR3 protein: CASSLAQGNRETQYF
V gene: TRBV20-1; J gene: TRBJ2-1; CDR3 protein: CSASPKNEQFF
V gene: TRBV7-6; J gene: TRBJ2-5; CDR3 protein: CASSLFGQGETQYF
V gene: TRBV6-5; J gene: TRBJ1-1; CDR3 protein: CASSYGRNGEAFF
V gene: TRBV5-1; J gene: TRBJ2-7; CDR3 protein: CASSLAGTSGSYEQYF
V gene: TRBV13; J gene: TRBJ2-2; CDR3 protein: CASSPIGTSFAGELFF
V gene: TRBV6-4; J gene: TRBJ1-1; CDR3 protein: CASSDSSGRTEAFF
V gene: TRBV6-1; J gene: TRBJ1-2; CDR3 protein: CASSESGWGYTF
V gene: TRBV27; J gene: TRBJ2-1; CDR3 protein: CASSLLVNNEQFF
V gene: TRBV5-4; J gene: TRBJ1-1; CDR3 protein: CASSFQTSPGTEAFF
V gene: TRBV23-1; J gene: TRBJ1-1; CDR3 protein: CASSLRQGPEAFF
V gene: TRBV15; J gene: TRBJ1-1; CDR3 protein: CATSSGPGTEAFF
V gene: TRBV21-1; J gene: TRBJ2-2; CDR3 protein: CASSFRDAANTGELFF
V gene: TRBV28; J gene: TRBJ1-5; CDR3 protein: CASSFQGLNNQPQHF
V gene: TRBV19; J gene: TRBJ2-7; CDR3 protein: CASSMQAGSSYEQYF
V gene: TRBV14; J gene: TRBJ2-5; CDR3 protein: CASSQPLGVGGGETQYF
V gene: TRBV2; J gene: TRBJ1-5; CDR3 protein: CASSAYSNQPQHF
V gene: TRBV24-1; J gene: TRBJ1-6; CDR3 protein: CATRGTGNSPLHF
V gene: TRBV19; J gene: TRBJ2-7; CDR3 protein: CASSIGPGSSHEQYF
V gene: TRBV19; J gene: TRBJ2-2; CDR3 protein: CASTDLPNTGELFF
V gene: TRBV5-4; J gene: TRBJ2-1; CDR3 protein: CASSSDISSYNEQFF
V gene: TRBV29-1; J gene: TRBJ2-7; CDR3 protein: CSATHRETGTYEQYF
V gene: TRBV3-1/TRBV3-2; J gene: TRBJ2-2; CDR3 protein: CASSQNTGELFF
V gene: TRBV9; J gene: TRBJ2-1; CDR3 protein: CASSDPVVSAILNEQFF
V gene: TRBV28; J gene: TRBJ1-1; CDR3 protein: CASSTAGVLSTEAFF
V gene: TRBV2; J gene: TRBJ1-5; CDR3 protein: CASMQGGQPQHF
V gene: TRBV6-5; J gene: TRBJ1-5; CDR3 protein: CASSYSSQPQHF
V gene: TRBV6-5; J gene: TRBJ1-3; CDR3 protein: CASSYSGTGAGNTIYF
V gene: TRBV7-9; J gene: TRBJ1-5; CDR3 protein: CASSSDREQNQPQHF
V gene: TRBV10-3; J gene: TRBJ2-3; CDR3 protein: CAIRGESRGADTQYF
V gene: TRBV27; J gene: TRBJ1-4; CDR3 protein: CASSPVQGTNEKLFF
V gene: TRBV21-1; J gene: TRBJ2-3; CDR3 protein: CASSPRQGRTDTQYF
V gene: TRBV4-1; J gene: TRBJ1-6; CDR3 protein: CASSQVTGPNTSPLHF
V gene: TRBV7-9; J gene: TRBJ2-7; CDR3 protein: CASSRTGRTLSYEQYF
V gene: TRBV18; J gene: TRBJ1-1; CDR3 protein: CASSRQDRSTEAFF
V gene: TRBV5-1; J gene: TRBJ2-5; CDR3 protein: CASSSVGGPEETQYF
V gene: TRBV7-2; J gene: TRBJ1-6; CDR3 protein: CASSPKTGGNSPLHF
V gene: TRBV7-9; J gene: TRBJ1-1; CDR3 protein: CASSSNLSPMNTEAFF
V gene: TRBV3-1/TRBV3-2; J gene: TRBJ2-7; CDR3 protein: CASSQDVDYEQYF
V gene: TRBV29-1; J gene: TRBJ1-2; CDR3 protein: CSAGTGGEGYTF
V gene: TRBV11-2; J gene: TRBJ1-1; CDR3 protein: CASSLVGRGGTEAFF
V gene: TRBV2; J gene: TRBJ1-1; CDR3 protein: CASSVGGARTEAFF
V gene: TRBV7-2; J gene: TRBJ1-1; CDR3 protein: CASSLSANTEAFF
V gene: TRBV18; J gene: TRBJ1-1; CDR3 protein: CASSPPGVNTEAFF
V gene: TRBV6-4; J gene: TRBJ2-1; CDR3 protein: CASSQEGTAINNEQFF
V gene: TRBV24-1; J gene: TRBJ2-2; CDR3 protein: CATSDLGTGGFGELFF
V gene: TRBV5-8; J gene: TRBJ2-7; CDR3 protein: CASNGGQRLSYEQYF
V gene: TRBV18; J gene: TRBJ1-4; CDR3 protein: CASSRRTNGQSNEKLFF
V gene: TRBV2; J gene: TRBJ1-1; CDR3 protein: CASSPQGTAATEAFF
V gene: TRBV2; J gene: TRBJ2-5; CDR3 protein: CASTEGSRETQYF
V gene: TRBV3-1/TRBV3-2; J gene: TRBJ2-7; CDR3 protein: CASSQDKGHLYEQYF